One and the same sample provided the 27 T cell receptor beta chains below, sequenced in a study of T cell responses to AZD1222 COVID-19 vaccine. Clones were sequenced by immunoSEQ multiplex PCR, and TCRdb holds only the in-frame ones, with some missing. The sample yields tens of thousands of clones, 80% seen once. Material: peripheral blood, obtained on day 0 of AZD1222 vaccination. The receptors originated from an adult in good health.

V and J are TRBV30 and TRBJ1-4; tentative D call: TRBD1 (6 bases). V was shortened by 2 bases and J by 13 bases, with 14 bases between the two germline ends. This CDR3 has 12 residues. The germline V gene has CDR1 GTSNPN and CDR2 SVGIG (reference sequence). CDR3 coding DNA: TGTGCCTGGAGTTCCAACACAGGGCCACTGTTTTTT. Amino acid sequence: CAWSSNTGPLFF.

V gene TRBV18 combines with J gene TRBJ1-4; 10 bases are shared with TRBD1. The J segment lost 3 bases and the V segment lost 4 bases, leaving 8 bases of the junction unmatched. Per the germline V gene, CDR1 is KGHSH and CDR2 is LQKENI. The CDR3 has 17 residues. The CDR3 is CASSLSRDRGANEKLFF. The CDR3 coding sequence is TGTGCCAGCTCACTTTCCCGGGACAGGGGCGCTAATGAAAAACTGTTTTTT.

V is TRBV6-5 and J is TRBJ2-7, with D perhaps TRBD1 (8 bases). The V end lost 6 bases, the J end lost 2 bases, and 17 bases lay between the germline ends. Germline CDR1 reads MNHEY; CDR2 reads SVGAGI. The CDR3 has 15 residues. The CDR3 DNA reads TGTGCCAGCAGAGCGGGGACAGGATCAACCTACGAGCAGTACTTC. It is translated as CASRAGTGSTYEQYF.

The V and J genes are TRBV6-2 or TRBV6-3 and TRBJ1-5; TRBD1 aligns across 8 bases. The V segment lost 5 bases and the J segment 6 bases; nucleotides outside the gene matches: 6. Germline loops: CDR1 MNHEY, CDR2 SVGEGT. This CDR3 has 14 residues. Here the CDR3 DNA reads TGTGCCAGCAGTCAACAGGGGGAGCGTCAGCCCCAGCATTTT. Translation gives CASSQQGERQPQHF.

The chain uses TRBV28 and TRBJ1-6; 8 bases are a match to TRBD1. The CDR3 runs to 16 residues. J was trimmed by 7 bases and V by 3 bases; bases with no gene match: 8. Germline V gene lookup returns CDR1 MDHEN and CDR2 SYDVKM. Here the CDR3 DNA reads TGTGCCAGCAGTTTCCCACAGGGGGGTAGCAATTCACCCCTCCACTTT. Protein sequence: CASSFPQGGSNSPLHF.

V is TRBV6-6 and J is TRBJ1-6; the match to TRBD1 covers 9 bases. In germline, CDR1 is MNHNY, CDR2 SVGAGI (reference sequence). V was pared by 5 bases and J by 6 bases, with 5 bases of the junction left unmatched. The CDR3 sequence is 15 residues long. CDR3 loop: CASSTQGAFNSPLHF. CDR3 sequence (DNA): TGTGCCAGCAGTACACAGGGGGCTTTTAATTCACCCCTCCACTTT.

V gene TRBV13 combines with J gene TRBJ1-5, with D hard to call. CDR1 and CDR2 from the germline V gene are PRHDT and FYEKMQ (reference sequence). V lost 2 bases to trimming and J lost 5 bases, with 10 bases between them. This CDR3 has 14 amino acids. CDR3 DNA: TGTGCCAGCAGCTTATATGGTCCGCATCAGCCCCAGCATTTT. Residues: CASSLYGPHQPQHF.

The count of this clone is one. The V call is TRBV5-5, the J call TRBJ1-2; D gene ambiguous. The V end lost 0 bases, the J end lost 4 bases, and 10 bases lay between the germline ends. This CDR3 has 14 amino acids. From germline, CDR1 is SGHKS and CDR2 YYEKEE (reference sequence). The CDR3 DNA is TGTGCCAGCAGCTTGGTTGGGGATCGCTATGGCTACACCTTC. Its protein is CASSLVGDRYGYTF.

The gene calls are TRBV5-8 and TRBJ1-1; no clear D. The CDR3 extends over 14 amino acids. Trimming cost V 2 bases and J 4 bases, with 12 bases left between them. Germline CDR1 and CDR2: SGHTS and YDEGEE. This CDR3 reads CASSFRTVATEAFF. The CDR3 coding sequence is TGTGCCAGCAGCTTCCGGACGGTAGCCACTGAAGCTTTCTTT.

The chain has TRBV9 and TRBJ2-5; D not resolved. The CDR3 runs 15 residues. V was trimmed by 1 base and J by 5 bases, leaving 15 bases between them. Germline CDR1 and CDR2: SGDLS and YYNGEE. CDR3 protein: CASSVNSQIWETQYF. The DNA for the CDR3 is TGTGCCAGCAGCGTAAACTCTCAAATTTGGGAGACCCAGTACTTC.

This clone was observed once. The V and J genes are TRBV7-9 and TRBJ2-2; D is uncertain. The V and J ends lost 5 bases and 5 bases respectively, with 15 bases between them. This CDR3 is built from 15 residues. Germline CDR1 SEHNR, CDR2 FQNEAQ (reference sequence). CDR3 coding DNA: TGTGCCAGCAGCCCCCGGGCCATCTCTACCGGGGAGCTGTTTTTT. It codes for CASSPRAISTGELFF. The variable domain in full, completed from reference TRBV7-9 and TRBJ2-2, reads DTGVSQNPRHKITKRGQNVTFRCDPISEHNRLYWYRQTLGQGPEFLTYFQNEAQLEKSRLLSDRFSAERPKGSFSTLEIQRTEQGDSAMYLCASSPRAISTGELFFGEGSRLTVL.

This chain uses TRBV24-1 with TRBJ2-7, with D perhaps TRBD2 (6 bases). Germline-derived CDR1 and CDR2 are KGHDR and SFDVKD. Trimming removed 8 bases at V and 1 base at J, with 14 bases between. This CDR3 region has 14 residues. The CDR3 sequence is CATTLEGRSYEQYF. CDR3 nucleotide sequence: TGTGCCACCACCCTGGAGGGGCGATCCTACGAGCAGTACTTC.

The V and J genes are TRBV6-5 and TRBJ1-3; D not certain. The CDR3 runs to 15 residues. V was clipped by 6 bases and J by 0 bases, with 12 bases between them. Germline lookup yields CDR1 MNHEY and CDR2 SVGAGI. The CDR3 nucleotides read TGTGCCAGCAGCCCCAGAGTCTTCTCTGGAAACACCATATATTTT. It specifies CASSPRVFSGNTIYF.

In its sample, this clone was seen once. This rearrangement joins TRBV28 to TRBJ1-6; perhaps TRBD1 as D (6 bases). Trimming cost V 4 bases and J 2 bases, with 12 bases left between them. The V gene's germline CDR1 is MDHEN and CDR2 SYDVKM. This CDR3 has 16 amino acids. The CDR3 spells CASSSRGQTYNSPLHF. CDR3 sequence (DNA): TGTGCCAGCAGTTCGAGAGGACAGACCTATAATTCACCCCTCCACTTT.

In its sample, this clone was seen a few times. The chain carries TRBV5-8 and TRBJ2-6, with TRBD1 matching over 7 bases. Unmatched junction bases numbered 5, after V lost 2 bases and J lost 0 bases. The germline V gene encodes CDR1 SGHTS and CDR2 YDEGEE. The CDR3 is made up of 17 amino acids. The CDR3 loop reads CASSFQGVISGANVLTF. The CDR3 DNA follows: TGTGCCAGCAGCTTTCAGGGGGTAATCTCTGGGGCCAACGTCCTGACTTTC.

V is TRBV5-1 and J is TRBJ1-1; D is unresolved. Deletions cut 1 base from V and 4 bases from J, with 11 bases between. Germline V gene lookup returns CDR1 SGHRS and CDR2 YFSETQ. This CDR3 contains 14 residues. CDR3 amino acids: CASSLQVGGTEAFF. The DNA for the CDR3 is TGCGCCAGCAGCTTGCAGGTGGGAGGCACTGAAGCTTTCTTT.

The chain uses TRBV7-3 and TRBJ2-1; 10 bases map to TRBD2. V lost 2 bases and J lost 3; bases outside the gene matches: 1. This CDR3 spans 15 amino acids. The germline V gene has CDR1 SGHTA and CDR2 FQGTGA. CDR3 nucleotide sequence: TGTGCCAGCAGCTTAGGGACTAGCGTCTACAATGAGCAGTTCTTC. Protein sequence: CASSLGTSVYNEQFF.

This rearrangement joins TRBV13 to TRBJ2-7; D is ambiguous. The V end was cut by 2 bases, the J end by 0 bases, with 8 bases between. Germline CDR1 is PRHDT and CDR2 is FYEKMQ (reference sequence). The CDR3 consists of 14 residues. Here the CDR3 DNA reads TGTGCCAGCAGCTTATCTGGGGTCTCCTACGAGCAGTACTTC. It yields the protein CASSLSGVSYEQYF.

The chain joins TRBV20-1 to TRBJ1-6, with D possibly TRBD1 on 5 matching bases. The CDR3 spans 14 residues. Germline CDR1 is DFQATT and CDR2 is SNEGSKA (reference sequence). V was cut by 3 bases and J by 7 bases, with 13 bases left in between. The DNA for the CDR3 is TGCAGTGCTAGTGGCCAGGGTTGGAATTCACCCCTCCACTTT. This gives the protein CSASGQGWNSPLHF.

The chain uses TRBV28 and TRBJ1-5; D not certain. Between the trimmed V and J ends, which lost 4 bases and 9 bases, there was a span of 13 bases. The CDR3 has 13 residues. The V gene's germline CDR1 is MDHEN and CDR2 SYDVKM. The DNA of the CDR3 is TGTGCCAGCAGTTACGACACCCCGCGGCCCCAGCATTTT. Encoded protein: CASSYDTPRPQHF.

This clone was observed a handful of times. The genes are TRBV11-2 and TRBJ2-5; tentative D call: TRBD1 (5 bases). CDR1 SGHAT and CDR2 FQNNGV come from the germline V gene. Trimming removed 0 bases at V and 4 bases at J, with 12 bases between. The CDR3 loop spans 15 amino acids. The CDR3 protein is CASSLDGITGETQYF. In nucleotides, the CDR3 is TGTGCCAGCAGCTTAGATGGAATCACAGGAGAGACCCAGTACTTC.

This chain links TRBV6-1 with TRBJ1-2; D ambiguous. The germline V and J ends were trimmed by 1 base and 6 bases, with 3 bases remaining between them. CDR3 length: 11 amino acids. In germline, CDR1 is MNHNS, CDR2 SASEGT. The CDR3 DNA reads as TGTGCCAGCAGTGAAGTCGATGGCTACACCTTC. The encoded protein is CASSEVDGYTF.

V and J are TRBV18 and TRBJ2-2, with D uncertain. Germline V gives CDR1 KGHSH, CDR2 LQKENI. V dropped 5 bases and J dropped 6 bases, with 13 bases sitting between them. The CDR3 is made up of 14 amino acids. CDR3 sequence reads: CASSSRTESGELFF. DNA of the CDR3: TGTGCCAGCTCATCAAGGACCGAGTCCGGGGAGCTGTTTTTT. Drawing the rest from reference TRBV18 and TRBJ2-2, the complete variable domain is NAGVMQNPRHLVRRRGQEARLRCSPMKGHSHVYWYRQLPEEGLKFMVYLQKENIIDESGMPKERFSAEFPKEGPSILRIQQVVRGDSAAYFCASSSRTESGELFFGEGSRLTVL.

The rearrangement joins TRBV5-1 to TRBJ2-7; TRBD2 aligns across 15 bases. Unmatched junction bases numbered 8, after V lost 4 bases and J lost 3 bases. This CDR3 comprises 17 residues. The germline V gene has CDR1 SGHRS and CDR2 YFSETQ. CDR3 protein: CASSPGLAGGFIYEQYF. In DNA form, the CDR3 reads TGCGCCAGCAGCCCGGGACTAGCGGGGGGATTTATCTACGAGCAGTACTTC.

V and J are TRBV9 and TRBJ2-4; unclear D gene. Deletions cut 4 bases from V and 0 bases from J, with 5 bases between. The CDR3 has 13 amino acids. The germline CDR1 and CDR2 sequences are SGDLS and YYNGEE. The chain's CDR3 is CASSPLAKNIQYF. The DNA for the CDR3 is TGTGCCAGCAGCCCACTAGCCAAAAACATTCAGTACTTC.

The V and J genes are TRBV5-1 and TRBJ1-1, with unresolved D. CDR1 is SGHRS, CDR2 YFSETQ, per germline. The CDR3 spans 12 residues. V dropped 5 bases and J dropped 1 base, with 6 bases sitting between them. CDR3 residues: CASSLQNTEAFF. The CDR3 nucleotides are TGCGCCAGCAGTCTTCAGAACACTGAAGCTTTCTTT. The whole variable domain, filled in from reference TRBV5-1 and TRBJ1-1, reads KAGVTQTPRYLIKTRGQQVTLSCSPISGHRSVSWYQQTPGQGLQFLFEYFSETQRNKGNFPGRFSGRQFSNSRSEMNVSTLELGDSALYLCASSLQNTEAFFGQGTRLTVV.

This clone appeared a few times. The chain recombines TRBV2 with TRBJ1-6; TRBD1 aligns across 9 bases. The CDR3 runs 16 residues. Germline CDR1 SNHLY, CDR2 FYNNEI. The trim removed 8 bases at V and 7 bases at J, leaving 12 bases unmatched. For the CDR3, the DNA is TGTGCCAGCCGTGGTGGGGGGACAGGGCGAAATTCACCCCTCCACTTT. The encoded protein is CASRGGGTGRNSPLHF.